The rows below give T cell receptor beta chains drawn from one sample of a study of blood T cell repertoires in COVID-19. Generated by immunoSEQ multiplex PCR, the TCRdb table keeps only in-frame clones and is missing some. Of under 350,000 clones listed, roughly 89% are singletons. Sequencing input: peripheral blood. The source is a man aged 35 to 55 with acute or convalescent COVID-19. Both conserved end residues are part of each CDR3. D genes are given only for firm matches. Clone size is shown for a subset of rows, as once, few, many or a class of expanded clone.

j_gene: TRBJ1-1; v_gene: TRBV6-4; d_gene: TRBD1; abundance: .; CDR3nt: TGTGCCAGCAGACCCGACAGGGGTCGGACGGCTTTCTTT; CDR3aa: CASRPDRGRTAFF
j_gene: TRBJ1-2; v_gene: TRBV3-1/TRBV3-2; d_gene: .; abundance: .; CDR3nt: TGTGCCAGCAGCCAAGGGGCCGCGCCTTCGAATGGCTACACCTTC; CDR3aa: CASSQGAAPSNGYTF
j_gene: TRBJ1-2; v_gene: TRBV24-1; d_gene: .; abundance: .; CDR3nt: TGTGCCACCAGTGGACACGAGGGTAACTATGGCTACACCTTC; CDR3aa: CATSGHEGNYGYTF
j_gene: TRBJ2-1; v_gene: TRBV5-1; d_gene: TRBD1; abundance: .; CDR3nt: TGCGCCAGCAGCTTGTCAGGGGGCCGGGACAATGAGCAGTTCTTC; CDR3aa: CASSLSGGRDNEQFF
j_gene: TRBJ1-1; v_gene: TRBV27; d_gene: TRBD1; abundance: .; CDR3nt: TGTGCCAGCAGTTCAGGACAGGGTGTGGCTTTCTTT; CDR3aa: CASSSGQGVAFF
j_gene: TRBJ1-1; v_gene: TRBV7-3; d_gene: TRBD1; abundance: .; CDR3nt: TGTGCCAGCAGCTACGGACAGGGCTCTGAAGCTTTCTTT; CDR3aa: CASSYGQGSEAFF
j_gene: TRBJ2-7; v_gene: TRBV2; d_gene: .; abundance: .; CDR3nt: TGTGCCAGCAGTGAAGTGAGCGTTAGCTACGAGCAGTACTTC; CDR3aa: CASSEVSVSYEQYF
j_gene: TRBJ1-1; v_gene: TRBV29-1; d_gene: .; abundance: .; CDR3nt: TGCAGCGTTGAGCGGGGGGGTGTTGCTGAAGCTTTCTTT; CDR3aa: CSVERGGVAEAFF
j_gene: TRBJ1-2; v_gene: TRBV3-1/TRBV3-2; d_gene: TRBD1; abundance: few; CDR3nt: TGTGCCAGCAGCCCCCGGGACAGGGGGCTGAATGGCTACACCTTC; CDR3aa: CASSPRDRGLNGYTF
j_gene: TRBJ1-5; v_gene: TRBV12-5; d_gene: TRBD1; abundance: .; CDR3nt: TGTGCTAGTGGCGGGGGACAGGGAAATCAGCCCCAGCATTTT; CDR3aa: CASGGGQGNQPQHF
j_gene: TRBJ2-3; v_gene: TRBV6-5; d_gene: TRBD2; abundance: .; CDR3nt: TGTGCCAGCAGCCGAGGGAGGGGAAGCACAGATACGCAGTATTTT; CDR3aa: CASSRGRGSTDTQYF
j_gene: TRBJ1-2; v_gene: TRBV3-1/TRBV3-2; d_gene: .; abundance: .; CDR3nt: TGTGCCAGCAGCTGGAACGGACAGCCCTATGGCTACACCTTC; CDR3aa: CASSWNGQPYGYTF
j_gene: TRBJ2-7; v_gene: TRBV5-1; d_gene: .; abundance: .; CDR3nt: TGCGCCAGCAGCTTAGGTACAGGGATGCCCTACGCGGAGCAGTACTTC; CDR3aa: CASSLGTGMPYAEQYF
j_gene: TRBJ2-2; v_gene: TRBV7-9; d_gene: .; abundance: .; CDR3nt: TGTGCCAGCCGATTCAGGGGTACCGGGGAGCTGTTTTTT; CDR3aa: CASRFRGTGELFF
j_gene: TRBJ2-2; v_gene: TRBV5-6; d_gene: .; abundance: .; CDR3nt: TGTGCCAGCAGCTTAGACAGTGCCGGGGAGCTGTTTTTT; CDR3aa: CASSLDSAGELFF
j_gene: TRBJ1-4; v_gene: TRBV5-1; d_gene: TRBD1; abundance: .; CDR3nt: TGCGCCAGCAGCTTCGGGCAGGGGGTAACTAATGAAAAACTGTTTTTT; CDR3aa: CASSFGQGVTNEKLFF
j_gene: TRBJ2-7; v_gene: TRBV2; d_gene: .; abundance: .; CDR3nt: TGTGCCAGCAGTGAATTTCCGGCAGGCAGCGAGCAGTACTTC; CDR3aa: CASSEFPAGSEQYF
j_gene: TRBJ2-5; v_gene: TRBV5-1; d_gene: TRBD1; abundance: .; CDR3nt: TGCGCCAGCAGCTCGCCTGGGACAGGGACGGAGACCCAGTACTTC; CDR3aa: CASSSPGTGTETQYF
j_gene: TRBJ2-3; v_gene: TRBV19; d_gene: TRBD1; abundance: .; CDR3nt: TGTGCCAGTAGTATGACAGGGGGAGGTAGAGATACGCAGTATTTT; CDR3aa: CASSMTGGGRDTQYF